This T cell receptor beta chain was recovered during a study of blood T cell repertoires in COVID-19. Overall study: Samples taken during acute and convalescent COVID-19 were collected in the United States, Italy and Spain.

The CDR3 is made up of 13 amino acids. Trimming took off 8 bases at V and 0 bases at J, with 9 bases between the two ends. Germline assignment: CDR1 WSHSY and CDR2 SAAADI. The table came from immunoSEQ multiplex PCR; TCRdb's copy has only in-frame clones and leaves some out. Found here are approximately 300,000 clones, roughly 90% of them singletons; the top ten hold under 7.5%. The clonotype was recovered from a young man who had recovered from COVID-19. The chain employs TRBV10-2 and TRBJ2-3; D remains ambiguous. The sequenced material came from peripheral blood. This CDR3 is CASLPPSTDTQYF. For the CDR3, the DNA is TGCGCCAGCCTCCCCCCTAGCACAGATACGCAGTATTTT.